The rows below give T cell receptor beta chains drawn from one sample of a study of CD8 T cells in ankylosing spondylitis. TCRdb analysed the 5' RACE reads with MiXCR anew, one entry per CDR3 protein. The sample has hundreds of thousands of distinct CDR3 sequences, roughly 8.2% seen once. Sequencing was performed on blood, either unsorted or a sorted T cell fraction (not recorded which). These receptors were taken from a female donor with ankylosing spondylitis or in good health (not recorded which). Each CDR3 is given without its conserved first and last residue.

12 TRBJ2-5 TRBV6-2/TRBV6-3 ASTPHEFQETQY
12 TRBJ1-2 TRBV5-1 ASSSSGGYGGYT
12 TRBJ2-1 TRBV20-1 SALWRVGYNEQF
10 TRBJ2-5 TRBV20-1 SGGRGIETQY
13 TRBJ1-5 TRBV19 ASKTYDGGNQPQH
10 TRBJ1-1 TRBV10-3 ASGQGGTEAF
14 TRBJ2-3 TRBV13 ASSSALPWSTDTQY
15 TRBJ1-2 TRBV27 ASSLSARPGARYGYT
11 TRBJ1-3 TRBV6-1 ASSAVSGNTIY
14 TRBJ2-1 TRBV18 ASSPAAGGSYNEQF
12 TRBJ1-1 TRBV28 ASSLTGPNTEAF
13 TRBJ1-1 TRBV2 ASRETGAMNTEAF
10 TRBJ2-5 TRBV5-1 ASSLEAETQY
11 TRBJ1-6 TRBV20-1 SARGPTRSPLH
12 TRBJ2-7 TRBV12-3/TRBV12-4 ASSLGGISYEQY
11 TRBJ2-7 TRBV28 ASSPVSGYEQY
12 TRBJ2-7 TRBV25-1 ACSIAGGFNEQY
13 TRBJ1-3 TRBV9 ASSPAGNSGNTIY
13 TRBJ2-1 TRBV5-6 ASSLLQSNHNEQF
14 TRBJ2-1 TRBV5-1 ASSPGVGTGINEQF
11 TRBJ2-7 TRBV10-3 AISKPQGSEQY
10 TRBJ2-3 TRBV12-5 ASSERTDTQY
12 TRBJ1-1 TRBV4-3 ASSQDRQGLTAF
12 TRBJ2-7 TRBV20-1 SASLPGGGYEQY
11 TRBJ2-7 TRBV20-1 SARDQTVYEQY
13 TRBJ2-3 TRBV5-1 ASSPSGSNPDTQY
12 TRBJ1-6 TRBV6-1 ASRQQGSNSPLH
13 TRBJ2-5 TRBV20-1 SAPDSTSIKETQY
11 TRBJ1-1 TRBV7-2 ASSLASNEEAF
13 TRBJ2-3 TRBV18 ASSPRDRYTDTQY
12 TRBJ2-1 TRBV9 ASSLSGTRNEQF
11 TRBJ1-1 TRBV29-1 SGRQGANTEAF
13 TRBJ2-5 TRBV10-3 AINELAGGPETQY
12 TRBJ2-7 TRBV15 ATSRDPNSYEQY
13 TRBJ2-1 TRBV5-1 ASSLAGGMDNEQF
12 TRBJ2-7 TRBV7-8 ASSPAGLTYEQY
14 TRBJ2-2 TRBV20-1 SARGRLAGETGELF
13 TRBJ2-2 TRBV7-2 ASSRSSGRGGELF
12 TRBJ2-7 TRBV7-7 ASSFSESSYEQY
11 TRBJ2-7 TRBV6-1 ASSLGPAWQQY
13 TRBJ2-1 TRBV11-2 ASSNRDYLFHEQF
12 TRBJ2-7 TRBV6-2/TRBV6-3 ASSTAVPPYEQY
13 TRBJ2-1 TRBV6-2/TRBV6-3 ASREGLVPRNEQF
13 TRBJ2-1 TRBV27 ASNRPGGSYNEQF
12 TRBJ2-7 TRBV5-1 ASSNRDWRGEQY
13 TRBJ1-4 TRBV28 ASSSYRGRDEKLF
12 TRBJ2-1 TRBV27 ASTLTSGIDEQF
12 TRBJ2-1 TRBV6-1 ASRGQTTMGEQF
12 TRBJ2-7 TRBV20-1 SAQTGTGTYEQY
13 TRBJ2-1 TRBV5-1 ASSFVVADYNEQF
11 TRBJ2-3 TRBV20-1 SSSGVDSDTQY
13 TRBJ2-2 TRBV9 ASSPLGTTTGELF
12 TRBJ1-3 TRBV7-2 ASSRESSGNTIY
11 TRBJ2-5 TRBV2 ASKGSGEGTQY
10 TRBJ2-5 TRBV20-1 SAPTGKETQY
12 TRBJ2-1 TRBV20-1 SALLAGDYNEQF
11 TRBJ2-7 TRBV5-1 ASSSDRVDEQY
13 TRBJ2-7 TRBV28 ASSGRAGAPYEQY